This T cell receptor beta chain was identified in a study of cytomegalovirus exposure and HLA in healthy donors. Study-wide results and caveats: Highly shared variants forming one cluster were likely a sequencing artifact. In a later analysis, across HLA loci, associated TCR counts were highest for DRB1, lowest for HLA-C. A later analysis linked a missense variant in DCLRE1C to the trimming of TCR beta V and J genes.

The CDR3 has 12 amino acids. V lost 5 bases, J lost 1 base, and 5 bases lay in between. Germline CDR1 and CDR2: SGHVS and FNYEAQ. PCR was performed using 60 Vbeta and 13 Jbeta primers. The assay was immunoSEQ multiplex PCR, and TCRdb's table has in-frame clones only and misses some. The table has over 150,000 clones, 71% seen once. With regard to this clone: Its cognate antigen is unknown.

This receptor was identified in a woman in her 30s in good health and CMV-seronegative. The gene calls are TRBV7-6 and TRBJ1-1; D unresolved. Sequencing was done on a sample of PBMCs. The CDR3 here is CASSRGNTEAFF. In nucleotides, the CDR3 is TGTGCCAGCAGCCGGGGGAACACTGAAGCTTTCTTT.